What follows are 23 T cell receptor beta chains derived from one specimen sequenced in a study of tumor-infiltrating lymphocytes in primary liver carcinoma. Co-extraction of both nucleic acids (RNA and DNA) used roughly 20-34 mg of unsorted bulk tissue. A constant-region primer served to make TCR beta cDNA from 500 to 550 ng total RNA. Slightly modified ARM-PCR with three nested multiplex PCR rounds yielded TCR beta libraries. For around 11 cycles apiece, the opening two PCR rounds ran with TRBV1-TRBV30 forward primers and a C-beta reverse primer. One entry per CDR3 protein, called by TCRdb with MiXCR from the multiplex PCR reads. Counted here are approximately 80,000 distinct CDR3 sequences, roughly 71% occurring once; the ten biggest clones make up about 25%. Sequences were obtained from tumor-adjacent normal liver tissue. The receptors shown here come from a man between 35 and 55 years old with primary liver carcinoma and hepatitis B virus infection.

The chain combines TRBV6-1 with TRBJ2-5, with 12 nucleotides matching TRBD1. Looked up from germline, CDR1 is MNHNS and CDR2 is SASEGT. The CDR3 loop spans 15 amino acids. CDR3 residues: CVSRRDRGRRETQYF. In DNA form, the CDR3 reads TGTGTTAGCAGGAGGGACAGGGGGCGCAGAGAGACCCAGTACTTC.

About this clonotype itself: One junction end disagrees with the germline gene, perhaps due to a read error. This chain joins TRBV13 and TRBJ2-7, with D perhaps matching TRBD1 (6 bases). The CDR3 totals 13 residues. Germline V CDR1 and CDR2: PRHDT, FYEKMQ (reference sequence). The CDR3 sequence: CASSLKRGNEQYF. In DNA, the CDR3 is TGTGCCAGCAGCTTAAAGAGGGGGAACGAGCAATACTTC.

In its sample, this clonotype was seen many times. This chain links TRBV5-5 with TRBJ2-3; TRBD2 matches 8 bases. Germline CDR1 and CDR2: SGHKS and YYEKEE (reference sequence). Losses at the gene ends were 4 bases for V and 3 bases for J; bases not matched to a gene: 13. The CDR3 has 17 amino acids. CDR3 protein: CASSGIVAGSGTDTQYF. The CDR3 region has the DNA TGTGCCAGCAGCGGGATAGTAGCGGGATCTGGGACAGATACGCAGTATTTT.

Remarks on this clonotype: The CDR3 does not end in the conserved phenylalanine or tryptophan, so this is likely a read error. V gene TRBV10-2 combines with J gene TRBJ2-1, with D hard to call. Germline V gene lookup returns CDR1 WSHSY and CDR2 SAAADI. The V gene lost 8 bases and the J gene lost 2 bases, with 7 bases spanning the gap. The length of the CDR3 is 12 residues. CDR3 bases: TGCGCCAGCTCGGTGGCCTACAATGAGCAGTTCTTA. The encoded protein is CASSVAYNEQFL.

Of note for this clonotype: One junction end does not reproduce the germline sequence, and a read error may be involved. The V call is TRBV4-3, the J call TRBJ2-1; D not resolved. Germline V gives CDR1 LGHNA, CDR2 YSLEER. The CDR3 runs to 17 residues. The CDR3 loop is CASSQNLGSNSYNEQFF. The CDR3 nucleotides read TGCGCAAGCAGTCAAAATCTTGGCAGCAACTCCTACAATGAGCAGTTCTTC.

As concerns this clonotype: A junction end diverges from the germline sequence, so it may reflect a read error. This rearrangement joins TRBV4-2 to TRBJ2-5; 9 nucleotides line up with TRBD1. The germline V gene encodes CDR1 LGHNA and CDR2 YNFKEQ. The CDR3 spans 16 residues. DNA of the CDR3: TGTACCAGCAGCCAGGAGGGGACAGGGCGGGAAGAGACCCAGTACTTC. Amino acids: CTSSQEGTGREETQYF.

This clonotype was seen once. One end of the junction varies from germline; a read error may be responsible. The V call is TRBV29-1, the J call TRBJ2-5, with 7 bases matching TRBD1. Germline V gene sequence: CDR1 SQVTM, CDR2 ANQGSEA. CDR3 size: 13 residues. The DNA for the CDR3 is TGCAGCGTGGACGAACAGGGGATGGAGACCCGGTACTTC. Translating gives CSVDEQGMETRYF.

In the case of this clonotype: One junction end disagrees with the germline gene, perhaps due to a read error. The J gene is TRBJ1-2, the V gene TRBV4-1, with D possibly matching TRBD1 (5 bases). Germline V CDR1 and CDR2: MGHRA, YSYEKL. The CDR3 length is 14 residues. The CDR3 nucleotides are TGCGCCAGCAGCCAGGCCGGCAGGGACTATGGCTACAACTTC. It is translated as CASSQAGRDYGYNF.

Points on this clonotype: A read error may account for a junction end that differs from germline. The chain joins TRBV4-3 to TRBJ2-7; D might be TRBD1 (6 bases). Germline V gene lookup returns CDR1 LGHNA and CDR2 YSLEER. This CDR3 contains 15 residues. The CDR3, as DNA: TGCGCCAGCAGCCAAAAGCAAACAGGGAGCTACGAGCAGCACTTC. This translates into CASSQKQTGSYEQHF.

Details on this clonotype: A much more abundant neighbour one base away suggests this may be a read error. This sequence joins TRBV6-2 or TRBV6-3 and TRBJ1-1; weak D call: TRBD1 (6 bases). The CDR3 has 12 residues. The germline V gene has CDR1 MNHEY and CDR2 SVGEGT. V lost 7 bases, J lost 7 bases, and 13 bases lay in between. The CDR3 loop is CASMGRGGEAFF. CDR3 nucleotides: TGTGCCAGCATGGGGAGGGGGGGTGAAGCTTTCTTT.

A note on this clonotype: No conserved phenylalanine or tryptophan is present at the end of the CDR3, so a read error is the likely explanation. The chain combines TRBV11-3 with TRBJ2-1; D not certain. CDR1 is SGHNT, CDR2 YENEEA, per germline. The CDR3 length is 12 residues. The CDR3 coding sequence is TGTACCAGCAGTTTTTTGGGGAATGAGCAGTTCCTC. It codes for CTSSFLGNEQFL.

In the case of this clonotype: One end of the junction varies from germline; a read error may be responsible. The V call is TRBV6-2 or TRBV6-3, the J call TRBJ2-2; the D gene is possibly TRBD1 (6 bases). Per the germline V gene, CDR1 is MNHEY and CDR2 is SVGEGT. This CDR3 comprises 13 residues. Here the CDR3 DNA reads TGTGCCTGCAGATCCACAGGGCCCGGGGAGCTGTTTTTT. This sequence encodes CACRSTGPGELFF.

A remark on this clonotype: One end of the junction is discordant with germline, which a read error may explain. This rearrangement joins TRBV6-1 to TRBJ2-5; possibly TRBD2 for D (6 bases). The V gene's germline CDR1 is MNHNS and CDR2 SASEGT. The CDR3 covers 13 residues. CDR3 region: CASGERTSWTQYF. The CDR3 bases are TGTGCCAGCGGTGAAAGAACTAGCTGGACCCAGTACTTC.

A remark on this clonotype: Germline and junction disagree at one end, which may indicate a read error. The V and J genes are TRBV19 and TRBJ1-2, with 7 bases aligning to TRBD1. The CDR3 is made up of 14 amino acids. Per the germline V gene, CDR1 is LNHDA and CDR2 is SQIVND (reference sequence). The CDR3 reads CASSIRQGTYGFTF. The CDR3 DNA reads as TGTGCCAGTAGTATCCGACAGGGAACCTATGGCTTCACCTTC. Full variable domain (outside the CDR3, taken from reference TRBV19 and TRBJ1-2): DGGITQSPKYLFRKEGQNVTLSCEQNLNHDAMYWYRQDPGQGLRLIYYSQIVNDFQKGDIAEGYSVSREKKESFPLTVTSAQKNPTAFYLCASSIRQGTYGFTFGSGTRLTVV.

This clonotype was counted only a few times. The chain combines TRBV29-1 with TRBJ2-1; 7 nucleotides line up with TRBD1. Germline CDR1 SQVTM, CDR2 ANQGSEA. The CDR3 is made up of 16 amino acids. After removal of 0 bases from V and 8 bases from J, the junction contained 13 bases not matched to a gene. CDR3 amino acids: CSVEDQGLTGFDEQFF. The CDR3, as DNA: TGCAGCGTTGAAGACCAGGGCTTGACAGGGTTCGATGAGCAGTTCTTC.

Worth noting for this clonotype: At one end the junction does not follow the germline gene, possibly because of a read error. The chain is built from TRBV4-3 and TRBJ2-7; 9 bases are shared with TRBD1. In germline, CDR1 is LGHNA, CDR2 YSLEER. This CDR3 spans 15 amino acids. The chain's CDR3 is CANSQETGGSYEQYF. The DNA of the CDR3 is TGCGCCAACAGCCAAGAAACAGGGGGCTCCTACGAACAGTACTTC.

For this clonotype: One end of the junction is discordant with germline, which a read error may explain. V usage is TRBV29-1 and J usage is TRBJ2-7; perhaps TRBD2 as D (6 bases). Looked up from germline, CDR1 is SQVTM and CDR2 is ANQGSEA. The CDR3 covers 15 residues. CDR3 loop: CSVEGGRDGSYEQYF. Here the CDR3 DNA reads TGCAGCGTTGAAGGAGGACGGGACGGGAGCTACGAACAGTACTTC.

A few counts support this clonotype. A much larger clone differs from this one at a single base, so this may be a read error. The rearrangement joins TRBV6-5 to TRBJ2-7, with 7 bases fitting TRBD1. The germline gives CDR1 MNHEY, CDR2 SVGAGI. J gave up 8 bases and V 5 bases, and 12 bases lay outside the gene matches. CDR3 size: 14 residues. CDR3 in amino acids: CASSRDRAAHKQYF. DNA for the CDR3: TGTGCCAGCAGTAGAGACAGGGCGGCCCACAAGCAGTACTTC.

Of note for this clonotype: Being one base from a much bigger clone, this may be a read error. Given the absence of the conserved phenylalanine or tryptophan at the CDR3 end, a read error is likely. V and J are TRBV7-9 and TRBJ2-1; D is uncertain. This CDR3 spans 12 amino acids. CDR1 and CDR2 from the germline V gene are SEHNR and FQNEAQ (reference sequence). Deletions cut 5 bases from V and 6 bases from J, with 8 bases between. In nucleotides, the CDR3 is TGTGCCAGCAGCCTCGCCGTCAATGAGCAGTTCCTC. It is translated as CASSLAVNEQFL.

Details on this clonotype: A read error may produce the germline difference seen at one junction end. V usage is TRBV29-1 and J usage is TRBJ2-1, with D possibly TRBD2 on 6 matching bases. CDR1 is SQVTM and CDR2 is ANQGSEA in the germline V gene. The CDR3 is made up of 14 amino acids. The DNA of the CDR3 is TGCGGCGTGTTGATTGGCGGGATGGGCAATGAGCAGTTCTTC. Its translation is CGVLIGGMGNEQFF.

Many counts were recorded for this clonotype. The chain combines TRBV5-1 with TRBJ2-1; 9 nucleotides align to TRBD1. The CDR3 has 16 amino acids. V dropped 4 bases and J dropped 5; count of bases not matched to a gene: 10. Germline assignment: CDR1 SGHRS and CDR2 YFSETQ. The CDR3 is CASSPLTGGQHNEQFF. For the CDR3, the DNA is TGCGCCAGCAGCCCATTGACAGGGGGTCAGCACAATGAGCAGTTCTTC.

The V and J genes are TRBV29-1 and TRBJ2-5, with 11 bases that match TRBD2. The germline gives CDR1 SQVTM, CDR2 ANQGSEA. CDR3 length equals 14 residues. CDR3 region: CKVDLAGGSGTQYF. CDR3 sequence (DNA): TGCAAAGTGGACTTAGCGGGAGGGAGTGGGACCCAGTACTTC.

Remarks on this clonotype: An end of the junction does not agree with germline; a read error may underlie this. The chain joins TRBV6-2 or TRBV6-3 to TRBJ2-3; D gene unclear. Per germline, CDR1 MNHEY and CDR2 SVGEGT. The CDR3 sequence is 17 residues long. The CDR3 DNA is TGTGGCAGCAGTTACTCGATTGGTGACCCCAGCACGGATACGCAGTATTTT. It encodes CGSSYSIGDPSTDTQYF.